This T cell receptor beta chain was identified in a study of cytomegalovirus exposure and HLA in healthy donors. PCR was performed using 60 Vbeta and 13 Jbeta primers. TCRdb's copy holds only in-frame clones and misses some; the assay was immunoSEQ multiplex PCR. The sample contains a few hundred thousand clones, over 70% of which appear only once. This CDR3 is 12 amino acids long. Germline-derived CDR1 and CDR2 are MDHEN and SYDVKM. V was pared by 3 bases and J by 3 bases, with 6 bases between. The chain uses TRBV28 and TRBJ2-7; D unclear. The source material was PBMCs. This TCR derives from a woman aged 55-70 years in good health and CMV-seropositive. The CDR3 DNA is TGTGCCAGCAGTTTTCCCTACTACGAGCAGTACTTC. It encodes CASSFPYYEQYF.